This paragraph covers one T cell receptor (beta chain) sequence. What it binds is not known. These data come from a study of shared clonotypes between healthy human individuals. Overall study findings and caveats: Sampling included only blood; tissue repertoires likely differ.

This table comes from immunoSEQ multiplex PCR, and its TCRdb copy is limited to in-frame clones, with some not included. The sample contains 2,100,000 or so clones, 90% to 97% of which appear only once. This receptor was taken from a man younger than 30 in good health. Sequencing was performed on naive CD4+ T cells sorted from blood. The sample's subset: CD45RA+ positively selected.

The CDR3 DNA sequence: TGCAGTGCTATGGAAGAGACCCAGTACTTC. Translation: CSAMEETQYF. The chain combines TRBV20-1 with TRBJ2-5; the D is unclear. The CDR3 consists of 10 residues. The V end was cut by 4 bases, the J end by 3 bases, with 3 bases between. Germline V gene data show CDR1 as DFQATT and CDR2 as SNEGSKA (reference sequence).